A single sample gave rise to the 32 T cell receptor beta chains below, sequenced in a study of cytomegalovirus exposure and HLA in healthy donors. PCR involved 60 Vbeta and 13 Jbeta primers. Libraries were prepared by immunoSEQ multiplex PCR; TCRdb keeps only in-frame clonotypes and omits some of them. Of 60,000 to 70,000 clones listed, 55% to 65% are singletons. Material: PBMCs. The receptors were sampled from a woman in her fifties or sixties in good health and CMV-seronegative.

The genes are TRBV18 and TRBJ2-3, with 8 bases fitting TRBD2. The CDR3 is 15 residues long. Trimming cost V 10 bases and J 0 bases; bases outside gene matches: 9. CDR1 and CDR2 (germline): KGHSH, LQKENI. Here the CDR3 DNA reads TGTGCCACCCGGCCACTAGCGGTTAGCACAGATACGCAGTATTTT. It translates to CATRPLAVSTDTQYF.

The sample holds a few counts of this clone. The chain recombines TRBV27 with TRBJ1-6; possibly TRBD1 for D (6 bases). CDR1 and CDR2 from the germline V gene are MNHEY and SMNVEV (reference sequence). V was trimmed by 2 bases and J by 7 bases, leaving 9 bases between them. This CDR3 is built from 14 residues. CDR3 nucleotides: TGTGCCAGCAGTTTACTAAGGGGGAATTCACCCCTCCACTTT. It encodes CASSLLRGNSPLHF.

The CDR3 DNA reads as TGTGCCAGCAGTTACTGGGGACAGGGGTTGACCGGGGAGCTGTTTTTT. It translates to CASSYWGQGLTGELFF. This sequence joins TRBV6-6 and TRBJ2-2, with 10 bases fitting TRBD1. V shed 1 base, J shed 5 bases, and the junction held 4 bases outside the gene matches. Germline lookup yields CDR1 MNHNY and CDR2 SVGAGI (reference sequence). The CDR3 is made up of 16 amino acids.

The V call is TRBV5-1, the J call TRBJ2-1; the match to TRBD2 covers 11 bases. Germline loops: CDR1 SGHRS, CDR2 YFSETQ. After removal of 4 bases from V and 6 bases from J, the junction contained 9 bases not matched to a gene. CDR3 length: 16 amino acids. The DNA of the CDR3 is TGCGCCAGCAGCAAGTCCGGGACTAGCGGACTCAATGAGCAGTTCTTC. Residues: CASSKSGTSGLNEQFF.

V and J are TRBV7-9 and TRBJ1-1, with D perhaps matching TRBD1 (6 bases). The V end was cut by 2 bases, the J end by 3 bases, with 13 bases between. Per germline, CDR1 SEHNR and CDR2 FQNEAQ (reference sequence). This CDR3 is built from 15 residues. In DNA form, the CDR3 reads TGTGCCAGCAGCTTACAGGGGATTACGGACACTGAAGCTTTCTTT. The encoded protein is CASSLQGITDTEAFF. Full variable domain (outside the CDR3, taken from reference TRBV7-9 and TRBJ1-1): DTGVSQNPRHKITKRGQNVTFRCDPISEHNRLYWYRQTLGQGPEFLTYFQNEAQLEKSRLLSDRFSAERPKGSFSTLEIQRTEQGDSAMYLCASSLQGITDTEAFFGQGTRLTVV.

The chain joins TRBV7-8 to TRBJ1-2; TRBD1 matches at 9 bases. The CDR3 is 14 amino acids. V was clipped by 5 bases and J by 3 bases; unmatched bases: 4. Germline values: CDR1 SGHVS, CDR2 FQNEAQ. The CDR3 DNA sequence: TGTGCCAGCAGCATAGACAGGGGGTACTATGGCTACACCTTC. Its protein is CASSIDRGYYGYTF. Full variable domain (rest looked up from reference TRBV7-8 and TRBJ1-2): GAGVSQSPRYKVAKRGQDVALRCDPISGHVSLFWYQQALGQGPEFLTYFQNEAQLDKSGLPSDRFFAERPEGSVSTLKIQRTQQEDSAVYLCASSIDRGYYGYTFGSGTRLTVV.

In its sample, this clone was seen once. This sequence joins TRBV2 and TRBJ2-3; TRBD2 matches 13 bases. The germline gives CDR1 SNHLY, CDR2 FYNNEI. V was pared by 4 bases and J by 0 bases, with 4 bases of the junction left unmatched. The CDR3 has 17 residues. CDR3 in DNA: TGTGCCAGCAGTGTTTTGACTAGCGGGAGGAGCACAGATACGCAGTATTTT. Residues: CASSVLTSGRSTDTQYF.

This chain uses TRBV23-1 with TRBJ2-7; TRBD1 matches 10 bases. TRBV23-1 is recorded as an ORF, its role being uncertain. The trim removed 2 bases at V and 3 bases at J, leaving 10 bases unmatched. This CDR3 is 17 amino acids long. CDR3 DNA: TGCGCCAGCAGTCAAATTTCCCGGGACAGGGGAATCTACGAGCAGTACTTC. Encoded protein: CASSQISRDRGIYEQYF.

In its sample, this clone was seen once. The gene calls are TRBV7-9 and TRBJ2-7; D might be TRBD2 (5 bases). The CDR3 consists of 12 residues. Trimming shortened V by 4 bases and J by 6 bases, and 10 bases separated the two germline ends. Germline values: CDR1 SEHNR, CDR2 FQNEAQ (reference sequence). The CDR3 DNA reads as TGTGCCAGCAGCTCCGAGGGTACCGAGCAGTACTTC. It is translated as CASSSEGTEQYF. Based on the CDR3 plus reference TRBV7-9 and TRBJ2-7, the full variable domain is DTGVSQNPRHKITKRGQNVTFRCDPISEHNRLYWYRQTLGQGPEFLTYFQNEAQLEKSRLLSDRFSAERPKGSFSTLEIQRTEQGDSAMYLCASSSEGTEQYFGPGTRLTVT.

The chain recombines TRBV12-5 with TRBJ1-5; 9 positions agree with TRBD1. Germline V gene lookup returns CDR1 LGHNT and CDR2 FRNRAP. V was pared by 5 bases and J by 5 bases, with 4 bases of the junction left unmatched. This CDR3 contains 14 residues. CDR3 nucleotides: TGTGCTAGTGGTGGCCGGGACAGGGATCAGCCCCAGCATTTT. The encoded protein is CASGGRDRDQPQHF.

The CDR3 nucleotides read TGCGCCAGCAGACCCGGGACAGGGAAAAACATTCAGTACTTC. It is translated as CASRPGTGKNIQYF. V and J are TRBV5-1 and TRBJ2-4; 9 bases agree with TRBD1. This CDR3 is built from 14 residues. Trimming removed 5 bases from V and 4 bases from J; junction bases left unmatched: 4. Germline V lookup: CDR1 SGHRS, CDR2 YFSETQ.

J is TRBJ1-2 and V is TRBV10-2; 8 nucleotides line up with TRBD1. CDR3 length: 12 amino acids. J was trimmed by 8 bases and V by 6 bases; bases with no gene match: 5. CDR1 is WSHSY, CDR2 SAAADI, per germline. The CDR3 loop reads CASRATGGGYTF. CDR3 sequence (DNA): TGCGCCAGCAGGGCAACAGGGGGAGGCTACACCTTC.

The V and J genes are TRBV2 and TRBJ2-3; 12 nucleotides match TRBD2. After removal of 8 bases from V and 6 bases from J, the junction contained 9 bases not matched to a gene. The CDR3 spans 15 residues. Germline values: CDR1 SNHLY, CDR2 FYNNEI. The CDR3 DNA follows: TGTGCCAGCTTGAGACTAGCGGGAGACGTTGATACGCAGTATTTT. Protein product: CASLRLAGDVDTQYF. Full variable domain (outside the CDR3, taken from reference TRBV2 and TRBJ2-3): EPEVTQTPSHQVTQMGQEVILRCVPISNHLYFYWYRQILGQKVEFLVSFYNNEISEKSEIFDDQFSVERPDGSNFTLKIRSTKLEDSAMYFCASLRLAGDVDTQYFGPGTRLTVL.

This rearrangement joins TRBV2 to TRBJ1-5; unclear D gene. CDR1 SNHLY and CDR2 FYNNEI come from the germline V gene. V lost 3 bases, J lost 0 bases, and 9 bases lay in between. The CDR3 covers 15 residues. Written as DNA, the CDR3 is TGTGCCAGCAGTGAGGCCACGGGTAGCAATCAGCCCCAGCATTTT. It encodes CASSEATGSNQPQHF.

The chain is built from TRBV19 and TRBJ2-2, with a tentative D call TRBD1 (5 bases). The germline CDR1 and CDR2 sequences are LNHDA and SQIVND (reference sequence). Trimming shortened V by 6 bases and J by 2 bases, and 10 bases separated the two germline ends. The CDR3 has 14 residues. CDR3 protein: CASRDGHNTGELFF. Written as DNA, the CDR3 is TGTGCCAGTAGGGACGGACATAACACCGGGGAGCTGTTTTTT.

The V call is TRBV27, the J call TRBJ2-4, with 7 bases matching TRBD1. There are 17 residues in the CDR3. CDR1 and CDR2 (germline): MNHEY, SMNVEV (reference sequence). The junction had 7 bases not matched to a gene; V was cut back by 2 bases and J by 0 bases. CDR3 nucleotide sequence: TGTGCCAGCAGTTTAGCCCGACAGGGATTAGCCAAAAACATTCAGTACTTC. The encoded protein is CASSLARQGLAKNIQYF.

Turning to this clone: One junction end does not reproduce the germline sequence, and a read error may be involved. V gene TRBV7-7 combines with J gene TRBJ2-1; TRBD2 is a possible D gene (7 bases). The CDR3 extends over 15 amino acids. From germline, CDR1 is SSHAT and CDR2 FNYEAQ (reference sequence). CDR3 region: CASSMRSGTNNEQFF. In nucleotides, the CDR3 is TGTGCTAGCAGTATGAGAAGCGGGACAAACAATGAGCAGTTCTTC.

In nucleotides, the CDR3 is TGTGCCAGCAGCTTGGACAGGGGCTCCTACGAGCAGTACTTC. This gives the protein CASSLDRGSYEQYF. The chain recombines TRBV5-4 with TRBJ2-7, with 7 bases that match TRBD1. Germline V gene data show CDR1 as SGHNT and CDR2 as YYREEE (reference sequence). The CDR3 contains 14 residues. Unmatched junction bases numbered 0, after V lost 0 bases and J lost 0 bases. The full variable domain, its missing parts supplied by reference TRBV5-4 and TRBJ2-7, is ETGVTQSPTHLIKTRGQQVTLRCSSQSGHNTVSWYQQALGQGPQFIFQYYREEENGRGNFPPRFSGLQFPNYSSELNVNALELDDSALYLCASSLDRGSYEQYFGPGTRLTVT.

The CDR3 coding sequence is TGCAGCGTTGAAAGCGGGGCAGATACGCAGTATTTT. Translating it yields CSVESGADTQYF. The chain has TRBV29-1 and TRBJ2-3, with 7 nucleotides matching TRBD2. V shed 2 bases and J 4 bases; nucleotides not matched to a gene: 0. The V gene's germline CDR1 is SQVTM and CDR2 ANQGSEA. This CDR3 spans 12 amino acids.

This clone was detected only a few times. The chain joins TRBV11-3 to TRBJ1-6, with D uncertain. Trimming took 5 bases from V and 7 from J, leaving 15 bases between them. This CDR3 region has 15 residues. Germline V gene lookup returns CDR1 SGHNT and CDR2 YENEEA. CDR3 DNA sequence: TGTGCCAGCAGCCCAGCAGGACTCGGGAATTCACCCCTCCACTTT. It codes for CASSPAGLGNSPLHF.

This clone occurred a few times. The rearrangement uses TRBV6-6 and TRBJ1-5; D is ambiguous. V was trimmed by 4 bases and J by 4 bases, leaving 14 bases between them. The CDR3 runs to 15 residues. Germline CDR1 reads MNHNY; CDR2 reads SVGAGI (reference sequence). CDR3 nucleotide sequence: TGTGCCAGCAGTTTCACGGGGTTACTTAATCAGCCCCAGCATTTT. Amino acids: CASSFTGLLNQPQHF.

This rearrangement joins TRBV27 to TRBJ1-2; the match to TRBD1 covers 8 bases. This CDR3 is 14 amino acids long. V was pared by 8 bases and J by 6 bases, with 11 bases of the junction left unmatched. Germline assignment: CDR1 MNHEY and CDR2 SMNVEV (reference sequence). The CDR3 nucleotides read TGTGCCAGCTCCCCCTTGACAGGGGAGAATGGCTACACCTTC. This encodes CASSPLTGENGYTF.

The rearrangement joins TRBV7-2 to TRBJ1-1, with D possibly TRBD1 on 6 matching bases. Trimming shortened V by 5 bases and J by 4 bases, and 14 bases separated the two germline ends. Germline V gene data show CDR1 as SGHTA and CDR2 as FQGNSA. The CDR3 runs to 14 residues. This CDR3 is CASSSTGRGTEAFF. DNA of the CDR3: TGTGCCAGCAGCAGTACAGGGCGTGGCACTGAAGCTTTCTTT.

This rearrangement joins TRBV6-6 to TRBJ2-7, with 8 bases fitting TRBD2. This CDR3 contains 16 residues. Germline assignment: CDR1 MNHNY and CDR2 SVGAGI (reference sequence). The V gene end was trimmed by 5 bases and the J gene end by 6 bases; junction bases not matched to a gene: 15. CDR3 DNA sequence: TGTGCCAGCAGTCCACAGGGCGGGGGGTCAGCCTCCGAGCAGTACTTC. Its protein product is CASSPQGGGSASEQYF.

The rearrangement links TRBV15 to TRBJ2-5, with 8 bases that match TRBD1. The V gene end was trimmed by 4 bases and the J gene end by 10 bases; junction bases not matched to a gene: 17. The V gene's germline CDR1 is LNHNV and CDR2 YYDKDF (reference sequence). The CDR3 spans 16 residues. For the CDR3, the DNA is TGTGCCACCAGCACTGGGACAGGCGGATTTCAGGGGGACCAGTACTTC. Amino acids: CATSTGTGGFQGDQYF.

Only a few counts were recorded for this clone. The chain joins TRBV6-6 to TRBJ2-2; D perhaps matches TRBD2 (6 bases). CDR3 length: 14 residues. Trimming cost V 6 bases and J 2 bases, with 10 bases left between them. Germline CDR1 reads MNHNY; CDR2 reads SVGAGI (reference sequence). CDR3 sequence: CASSPGTNTGELFF. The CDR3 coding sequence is TGTGCCAGCAGCCCGGGGACTAACACCGGGGAGCTGTTTTTT.

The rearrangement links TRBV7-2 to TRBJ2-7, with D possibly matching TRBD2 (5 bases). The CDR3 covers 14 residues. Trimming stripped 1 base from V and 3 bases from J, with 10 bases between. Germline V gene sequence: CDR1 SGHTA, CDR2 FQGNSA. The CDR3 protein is CASSLGGEFYEQYF. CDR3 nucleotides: TGTGCCAGCAGCTTAGGTGGGGAGTTCTACGAGCAGTACTTC.

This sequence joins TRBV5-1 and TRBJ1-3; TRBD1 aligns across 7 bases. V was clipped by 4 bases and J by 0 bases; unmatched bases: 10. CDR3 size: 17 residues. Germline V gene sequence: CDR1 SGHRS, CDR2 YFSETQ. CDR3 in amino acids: CASSPSPDRYSGNTIYF. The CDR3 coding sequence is TGCGCCAGCAGCCCCTCCCCGGACAGGTACTCTGGAAACACCATATATTTT.

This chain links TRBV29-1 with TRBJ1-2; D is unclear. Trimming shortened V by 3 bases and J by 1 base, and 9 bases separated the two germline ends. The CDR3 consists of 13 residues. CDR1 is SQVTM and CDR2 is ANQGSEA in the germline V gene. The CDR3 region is CSVEVRYNYGYTF. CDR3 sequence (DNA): TGCAGCGTTGAGGTCAGATATAACTATGGCTACACCTTC.

CDR3 amino acids: CASSLGVGRGYNEQFF. The CDR3 coding sequence is TGTGCCAGCAGCTTGGGAGTCGGGAGGGGTTACAATGAGCAGTTCTTC. The chain recombines TRBV5-4 with TRBJ2-1, with TRBD2 matching 8 bases. The CDR3 contains 16 residues. Unmatched junction bases numbered 6, after V lost 0 bases and J lost 4 bases. The germline CDR1 and CDR2 sequences are SGHNT and YYREEE (reference sequence).

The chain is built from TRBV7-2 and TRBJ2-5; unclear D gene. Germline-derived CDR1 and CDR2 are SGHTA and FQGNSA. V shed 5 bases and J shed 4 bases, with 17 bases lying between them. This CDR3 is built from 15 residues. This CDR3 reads CASSPGPFPAETQYF. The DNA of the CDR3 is TGTGCCAGCAGCCCAGGCCCGTTCCCTGCAGAGACCCAGTACTTC.

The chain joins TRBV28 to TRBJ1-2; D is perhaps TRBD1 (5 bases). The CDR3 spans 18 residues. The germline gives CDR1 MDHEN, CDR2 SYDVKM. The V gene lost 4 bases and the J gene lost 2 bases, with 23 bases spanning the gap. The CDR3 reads CASSSSRGAVAPNYGYTF. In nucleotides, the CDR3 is TGTGCCAGCAGTTCCTCTCGTGGGGCCGTCGCCCCGAACTATGGCTACACCTTC.